Following are 16 T cell receptor beta chains from one sample sequenced in a study of control samples from healthy donors and cancer patients. Sequenced by immunoSEQ multiplex PCR; TCRdb stores in-frame clones only, minus some. In the table there are 130,000 to 150,000 clones, roughly 94% of which are singletons. Sequenced: PBMCs. The receptors were gathered from a man in his 60s with colorectal cancer.

The chain couples TRBV5-3 to TRBJ1-5; TRBD1 is a possible D gene (5 bases). TRBV5-3 is an ORF, and what it does is uncertain. Trimming pared 1 base from V and 1 base from J, leaving 6 bases between. This CDR3 contains 14 residues. The CDR3: CARSLSGSNQPQHF. The CDR3 DNA sequence: TGTGCCAGAAGCTTGTCAGGGAGCAATCAGCCCCAGCATTTT.

The CDR3 is CVCNRAPTSGGGYEQYF. The CDR3 DNA reads as TGTGTCTGTAACAGGGCCCCAACTAGCGGGGGGGGCTACGAGCAGTACTTC. The chain is built from TRBV24-1 and TRBJ2-7, with TRBD2 matching 13 bases. The germline V gene encodes CDR1 KGHDR and CDR2 SFDVKD. The CDR3 has 17 amino acids.

The chain combines TRBV28 with TRBJ1-1, with D perhaps TRBD1 (6 bases). The CDR3 runs 13 residues. V lost 4 bases, J lost 5 bases, and 11 bases lay in between. CDR1 and CDR2 (germline): MDHEN, SYDVKM. CDR3 residues: CASSSTGWTEAFF. The CDR3 nucleotides are TGTGCCAGCAGTTCGACAGGATGGACTGAAGCTTTCTTT.

The chain is built from TRBV19 and TRBJ1-1, with D hard to call. V was cut by 5 bases and J by 4 bases, with 17 bases left in between. From germline, CDR1 is LNHDA and CDR2 SQIVND (reference sequence). The CDR3 spans 15 residues. The CDR3, as DNA: TGTGCCAGTAGTTCGACCGGCCCGGGATCCACTGAAGCTTTCTTT. Encoded protein: CASSSTGPGSTEAFF.

The V call is TRBV5-1, the J call TRBJ2-5; D not resolved. V lost 1 base to trimming and J lost 0 bases, with 4 bases between them. CDR1 SGHRS and CDR2 YFSETQ come from the germline V gene. The CDR3 has 13 amino acids. The CDR3 nucleotides read TGCGCCAGCAGCTTGCAGGACCAAGAGACCCAGTACTTC. This sequence encodes CASSLQDQETQYF.

The rearrangement joins TRBV6-6 to TRBJ1-2; tentatively, D is TRBD1 (5 bases). This CDR3 has 13 amino acids. V shed 4 bases and J shed 0 bases, with 6 bases lying between them. Germline CDR1 MNHNY, CDR2 SVGAGI (reference sequence). CDR3 protein: CASSSGANYGYTF. Here the CDR3 DNA reads TGTGCCAGCAGTTCGGGGGCTAACTATGGCTACACCTTC.

The chain recombines TRBV19 with TRBJ1-6; unclear D gene. Germline values: CDR1 LNHDA, CDR2 SQIVND (reference sequence). The CDR3 runs 15 residues. V was cut by 4 bases and J by 5 bases, with 12 bases left in between. CDR3 loop: CASSSMGRDNSPLHF. In DNA form, the CDR3 reads TGTGCCAGTAGTAGTATGGGCCGGGATAATTCACCCCTCCACTTT.

The gene calls are TRBV15 and TRBJ1-4; no clear D. The germline V gene has CDR1 LNHNV and CDR2 YYDKDF (reference sequence). Trimming removed 5 bases at V and 4 bases at J, with 14 bases between. This CDR3 has 15 amino acids. The CDR3 protein is CATSSNRVFNEKLFF. Written as DNA, the CDR3 is TGTGCCACCAGCTCAAACCGGGTCTTTAATGAAAAACTGTTTTTT.

The chain employs TRBV6-1 and TRBJ2-1; D is possibly TRBD1 or TRBD2 (6 bases each). The V and J ends lost 0 bases and 5 bases respectively, with 14 bases between them. This CDR3 comprises 16 residues. Germline CDR1 and CDR2: MNHNS and SASEGT. DNA for the CDR3: TGTGCCAGCAGTGAAGCTCCTTTCGGGGGCAACAATGAGCAGTTCTTC. Translated, it gives CASSEAPFGGNNEQFF.

CDR3 sequence reads: CASSPSGVGPFSNTEAFF. For the CDR3, the DNA is TGCGCCAGCAGTCCTTCAGGGGTCGGACCCTTTTCGAACACTGAAGCTTTCTTT. V and J are TRBV23-1 and TRBJ1-1; perhaps TRBD1 as D (6 bases). TRBV23-1 is an ORF for which the function is uncertain. The ends were cut back, 4 bases at V and 1 base at J, with 22 bases in the middle. This CDR3 spans 18 amino acids.

The V and J genes are TRBV7-9 and TRBJ2-7; TRBD1 matches 8 bases. Trimming at V came to 5 bases and at J to 4 bases, leaving 7 bases not matched to a gene. The CDR3 sequence is 14 residues long. Germline CDR1 and CDR2: SEHNR and FQNEAQ (reference sequence). CDR3 DNA: TGTGCCAGCAGCCCGACAGGGGATTGGTACGAGCAGTACTTC. Its translation: CASSPTGDWYEQYF. Complete variable domain (other parts from reference TRBV7-9 and TRBJ2-7): DTGVSQNPRHKITKRGQNVTFRCDPISEHNRLYWYRQTLGQGPEFLTYFQNEAQLEKSRLLSDRFSAERPKGSFSTLEIQRTEQGDSAMYLCASSPTGDWYEQYFGPGTRLTVT.

The J gene is TRBJ2-6, the V gene TRBV19; D is unclear. CDR3 size: 11 residues. The V end lost 10 bases, the J end lost 0 bases, and 1 base lay between the germline ends. CDR1 and CDR2 (germline): LNHDA, SQIVND (reference sequence). CDR3 in amino acids: CATSGANVLTF. The CDR3 DNA reads as TGTGCCACCTCTGGGGCCAACGTCCTGACTTTC.

The chain links TRBV7-7 to TRBJ2-1, with D possibly TRBD2 on 6 matching bases. CDR3 length equals 15 residues. Germline CDR1 and CDR2: SSHAT and FNYEAQ (reference sequence). Trimming left V 0 bases short and J 7 bases short, with 13 bases between. CDR3: CASSLAPAGRNEQFF. The CDR3 nucleotides read TGTGCCAGCAGCTTAGCCCCGGCGGGGAGAAATGAGCAGTTCTTC.

The chain recombines TRBV2 with TRBJ2-3; 11 positions agree with TRBD1. The germline V gene has CDR1 SNHLY and CDR2 FYNNEI. This CDR3 has 13 amino acids. V gave up 7 bases and J gave up 11 bases; unmatched junction bases: 8. The DNA of the CDR3 is TGTGCCAGCATGGTGACCGGGACAGGGGGGCAGTATTTT. It is translated as CASMVTGTGGQYF. Variable domain in full (rest from reference TRBV2 and TRBJ2-3): EPEVTQTPSHQVTQMGQEVILRCVPISNHLYFYWYRQILGQKVEFLVSFYNNEISEKSEIFDDQFSVERPDGSNFTLKIRSTKLEDSAMYFCASMVTGTGGQYFGPGTRLTVL.

This chain links TRBV9 with TRBJ1-3; D may be TRBD1 (5 bases). Germline V gene data show CDR1 as SGDLS and CDR2 as YYNGEE. Trimming removed 3 bases from V and 0 bases from J, with 10 bases in between. The CDR3 length is 15 residues. In DNA form, the CDR3 reads TGTGCCAGCAGCGGAGGCAGGGACTCTGGAAACACCATATATTTT. This gives the protein CASSGGRDSGNTIYF.

This sequence joins TRBV4-2 and TRBJ2-5, with 13 bases that match TRBD2. The CDR3 is 18 amino acids. V lost 3 bases, J lost 1 base, and 8 bases stayed unmatched. Germline values: CDR1 LGHNA, CDR2 YNFKEQ. CDR3 nucleotides: TGTGCCAGCAGCCACCCCCGGACTAGCGGGGGATTCCAAGAGACCCAGTACTTC. Encoded protein: CASSHPRTSGGFQETQYF.